This T cell receptor beta chain originates from a study of PD-L1 blockade in urothelial cancer. Across the study: Prior chemotherapy in patients spanned 0 to 3 regimens. Study-level points and caveats: Durable-benefit patients had greater expansion of tumor-associated blood clones at 3 weeks.

TCRdb keeps only in-frame clones here, not all; method: immunoSEQ multiplex PCR. The sample consists of about 36,000 clones, more than 75% of them appearing once. This clone was seen once. Its antigen remains unidentified. Time point meaning: peripheral blood 6 weeks after treatment start. The receptor was derived from a man aged 40-49 years with urothelial cancer. Material: PBMCs, obtained around atezolizumab (anti-PD-L1) treatment.

DNA of the CDR3: TGTGCCAGCAGCCAAGCGGGAGGGCAGGGTGAGCAGTTCTTC. It codes for CASSQAGGQGEQFF. The gene calls are TRBV27 and TRBJ2-1; 10 nucleotides agree with TRBD2. The J segment lost 9 bases and the V segment lost 6 bases, leaving 8 bases of the junction unmatched. Germline CDR1 MNHEY, CDR2 SMNVEV (reference sequence). This CDR3 has 14 amino acids.